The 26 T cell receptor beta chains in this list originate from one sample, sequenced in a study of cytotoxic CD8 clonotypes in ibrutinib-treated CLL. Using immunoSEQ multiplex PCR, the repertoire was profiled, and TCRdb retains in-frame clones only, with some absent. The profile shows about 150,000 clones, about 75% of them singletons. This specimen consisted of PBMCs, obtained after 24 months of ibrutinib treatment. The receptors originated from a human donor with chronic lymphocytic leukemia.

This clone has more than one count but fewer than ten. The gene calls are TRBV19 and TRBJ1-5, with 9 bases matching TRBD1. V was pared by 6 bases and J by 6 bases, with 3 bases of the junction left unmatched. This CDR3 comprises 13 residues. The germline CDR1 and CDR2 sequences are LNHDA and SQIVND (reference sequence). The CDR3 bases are TGTGCCAGTAGGGACAGGGGCAGTCAGCCCCAGCATTTT. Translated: CASRDRGSQPQHF.

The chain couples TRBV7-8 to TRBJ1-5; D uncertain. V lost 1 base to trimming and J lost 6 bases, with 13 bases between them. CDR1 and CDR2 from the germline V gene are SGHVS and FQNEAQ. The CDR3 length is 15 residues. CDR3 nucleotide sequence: TGTGCCAGCAGCTTAGGCCGCACGGGTGGTCAGCCCCAGCATTTT. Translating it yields CASSLGRTGGQPQHF.

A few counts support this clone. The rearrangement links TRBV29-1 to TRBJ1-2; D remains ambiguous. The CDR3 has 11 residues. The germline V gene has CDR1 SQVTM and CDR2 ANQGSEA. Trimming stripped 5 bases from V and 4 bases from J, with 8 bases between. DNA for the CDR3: TGCAGCGTTCTTCAGGCCTATGGCTACACCTTC. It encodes CSVLQAYGYTF.

CDR3 coding DNA: TGTGCCAGCAGCACCCCACCCGGGGGGGCGAACACCGGGGAGCTGTTTTTT. Amino acids: CASSTPPGGANTGELFF. The V and J genes are TRBV7-2 and TRBJ2-2, with 8 bases fitting TRBD2. The length of the CDR3 is 17 residues. The germline V gene encodes CDR1 SGHTA and CDR2 FQGNSA. Trimming at V came to 5 bases and at J to 0 bases, leaving 8 bases not matched to a gene.

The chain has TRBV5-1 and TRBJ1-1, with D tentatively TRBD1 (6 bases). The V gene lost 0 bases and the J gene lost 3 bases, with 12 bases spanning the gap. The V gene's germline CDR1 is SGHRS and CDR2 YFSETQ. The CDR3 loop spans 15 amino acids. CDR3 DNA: TGCGCCAGCAGCTTGGAGGGGGGCTGGTACACTGAAGCTTTCTTT. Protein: CASSLEGGWYTEAFF.

The CDR3 spells CASSLPPTGKSGANVLTF. DNA for the CDR3: TGTGCCAGCAGCTTACCACCGACAGGGAAGTCTGGGGCCAACGTCCTGACTTTC. V is TRBV7-6 and J is TRBJ2-6, with 7 bases identical to TRBD1. The length of the CDR3 is 18 residues. The germline CDR1 and CDR2 sequences are SGHVS and FNYEAQ. The trim removed 2 bases at V and 1 base at J, leaving 8 bases unmatched.

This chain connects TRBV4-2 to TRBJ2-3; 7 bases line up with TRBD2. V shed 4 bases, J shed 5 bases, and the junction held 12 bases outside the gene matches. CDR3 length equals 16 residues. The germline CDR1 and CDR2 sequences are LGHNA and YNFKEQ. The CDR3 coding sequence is TGTGCCAGCAGCCGGGGAGGGGCGGGAGATGGAGATACGCAGTATTTT. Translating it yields CASSRGGAGDGDTQYF.

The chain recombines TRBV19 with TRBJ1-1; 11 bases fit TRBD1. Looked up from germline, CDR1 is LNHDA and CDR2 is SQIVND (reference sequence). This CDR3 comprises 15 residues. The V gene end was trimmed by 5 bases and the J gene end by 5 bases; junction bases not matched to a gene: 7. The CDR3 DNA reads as TGTGCCAGTAGTCCCGGACAGGGGGCTTGGACTGAAGCTTTCTTT. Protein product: CASSPGQGAWTEAFF.

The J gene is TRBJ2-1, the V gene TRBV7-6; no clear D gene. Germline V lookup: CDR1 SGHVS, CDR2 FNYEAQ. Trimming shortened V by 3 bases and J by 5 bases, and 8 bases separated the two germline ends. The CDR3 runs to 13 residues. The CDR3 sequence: CASSFGRDNEQFF. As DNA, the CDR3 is TGTGCCAGCAGCTTCGGACGAGACAATGAGCAGTTCTTC.

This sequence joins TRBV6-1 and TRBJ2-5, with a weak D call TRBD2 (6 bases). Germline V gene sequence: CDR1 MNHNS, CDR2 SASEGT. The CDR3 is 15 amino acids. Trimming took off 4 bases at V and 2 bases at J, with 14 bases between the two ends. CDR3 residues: CASSGVAAIQETQYF. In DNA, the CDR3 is TGTGCCAGCAGTGGGGTAGCGGCAATACAAGAGACCCAGTACTTC.

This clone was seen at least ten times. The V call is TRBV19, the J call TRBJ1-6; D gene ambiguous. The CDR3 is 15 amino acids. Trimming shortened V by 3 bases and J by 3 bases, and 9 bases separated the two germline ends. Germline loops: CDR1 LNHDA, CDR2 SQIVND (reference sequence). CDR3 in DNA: TGTGCCAGTAGTATCACGGGCGACTATAATTCACCCCTCCACTTT. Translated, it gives CASSITGDYNSPLHF.

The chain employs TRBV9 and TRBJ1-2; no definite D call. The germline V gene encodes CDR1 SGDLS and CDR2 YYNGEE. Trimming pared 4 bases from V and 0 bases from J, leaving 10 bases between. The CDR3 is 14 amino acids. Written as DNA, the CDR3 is TGTGCCAGCAGCCTGGACCTAACTAACTATGGCTACACCTTC. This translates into CASSLDLTNYGYTF.

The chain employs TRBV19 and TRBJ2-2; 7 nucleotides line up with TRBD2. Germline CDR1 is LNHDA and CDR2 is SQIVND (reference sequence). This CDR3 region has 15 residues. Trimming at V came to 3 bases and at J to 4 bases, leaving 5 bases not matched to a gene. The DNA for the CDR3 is TGTGCCAGTAGTATGGTGGGCGGGAGCACCGGGGAGCTGTTTTTT. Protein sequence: CASSMVGGSTGELFF.

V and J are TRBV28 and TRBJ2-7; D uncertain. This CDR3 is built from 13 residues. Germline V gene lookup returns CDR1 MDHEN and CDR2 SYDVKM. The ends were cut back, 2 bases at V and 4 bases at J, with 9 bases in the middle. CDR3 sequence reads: CASSLDLGYEQYF. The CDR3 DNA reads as TGTGCCAGCAGTTTAGATCTCGGATACGAGCAGTACTTC.

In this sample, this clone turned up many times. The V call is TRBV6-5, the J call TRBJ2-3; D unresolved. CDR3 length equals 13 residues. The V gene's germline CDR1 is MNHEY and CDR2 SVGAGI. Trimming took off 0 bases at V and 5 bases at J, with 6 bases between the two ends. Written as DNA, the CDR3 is TGTGCCAGCAGTTACTCGCGTGGAGATACGCAGTATTTT. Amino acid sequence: CASSYSRGDTQYF.

The CDR3 region is CASMGGGRVRDQPQHF. The CDR3 DNA follows: TGTGCCAGCATGGGAGGGGGCAGGGTGAGGGATCAGCCCCAGCATTTT. V and J are TRBV28 and TRBJ1-5; 7 bases fit TRBD1. Germline V gene data show CDR1 as MDHEN and CDR2 as SYDVKM. Trimming cost V 7 bases and J 5 bases; bases outside gene matches: 14. This CDR3 comprises 16 residues.

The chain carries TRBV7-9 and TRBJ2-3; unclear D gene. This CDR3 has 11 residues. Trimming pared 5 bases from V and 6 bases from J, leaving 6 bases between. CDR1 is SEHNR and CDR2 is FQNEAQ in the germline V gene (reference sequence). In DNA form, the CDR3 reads TGTGCCAGCAGCCCCGCGGATACGCAGTATTTT. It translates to CASSPADTQYF.

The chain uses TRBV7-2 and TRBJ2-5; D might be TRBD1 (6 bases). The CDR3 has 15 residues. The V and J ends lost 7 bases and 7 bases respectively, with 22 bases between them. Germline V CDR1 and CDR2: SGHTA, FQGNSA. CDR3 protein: CASTTWGQRVGTQYF. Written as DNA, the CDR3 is TGTGCCAGCACCACTTGGGGGCAAAGGGTAGGGACCCAGTACTTC.

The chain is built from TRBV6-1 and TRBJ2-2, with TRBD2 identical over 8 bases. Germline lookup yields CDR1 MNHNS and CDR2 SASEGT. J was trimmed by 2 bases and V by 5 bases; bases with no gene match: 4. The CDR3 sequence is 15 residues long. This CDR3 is CASSRLAFNTGELFF. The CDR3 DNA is TGTGCCAGCAGTAGACTAGCGTTCAACACCGGGGAGCTGTTTTTT.

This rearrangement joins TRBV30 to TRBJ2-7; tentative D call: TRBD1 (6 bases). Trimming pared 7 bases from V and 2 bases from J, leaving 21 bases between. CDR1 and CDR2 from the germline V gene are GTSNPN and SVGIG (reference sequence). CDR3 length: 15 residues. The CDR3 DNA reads TGTGCCTATATAACAGGGTTTGGGCGAGCCTACGAGCAGTACTTC. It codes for CAYITGFGRAYEQYF.

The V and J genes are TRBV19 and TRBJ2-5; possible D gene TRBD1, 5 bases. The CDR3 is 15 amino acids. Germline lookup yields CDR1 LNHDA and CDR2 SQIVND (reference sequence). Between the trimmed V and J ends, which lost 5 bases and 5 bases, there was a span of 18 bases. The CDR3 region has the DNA TGTGCCAGTAGTGGGTCGGCAGGGTTGATGGAGACCCAGTACTTC. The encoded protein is CASSGSAGLMETQYF.

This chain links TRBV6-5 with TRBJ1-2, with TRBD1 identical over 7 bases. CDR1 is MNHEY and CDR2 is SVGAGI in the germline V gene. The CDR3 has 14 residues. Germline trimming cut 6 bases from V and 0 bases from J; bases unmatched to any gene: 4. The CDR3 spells CASSPGTANYGYTF. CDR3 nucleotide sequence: TGTGCCAGCAGCCCGGGGACAGCTAACTATGGCTACACCTTC.

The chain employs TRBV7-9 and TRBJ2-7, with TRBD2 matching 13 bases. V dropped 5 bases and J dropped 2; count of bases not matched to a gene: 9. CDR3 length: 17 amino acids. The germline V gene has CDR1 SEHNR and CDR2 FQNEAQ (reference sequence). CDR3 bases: TGTGCCAGCAGCCCCGGTACGGGACTAGCGGGGACCTACGAGCAGTACTTC. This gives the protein CASSPGTGLAGTYEQYF. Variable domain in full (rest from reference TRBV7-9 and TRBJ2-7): DTGVSQNPRHKITKRGQNVTFRCDPISEHNRLYWYRQTLGQGPEFLTYFQNEAQLEKSRLLSDRFSAERPKGSFSTLEIQRTEQGDSAMYLCASSPGTGLAGTYEQYFGPGTRLTVT.

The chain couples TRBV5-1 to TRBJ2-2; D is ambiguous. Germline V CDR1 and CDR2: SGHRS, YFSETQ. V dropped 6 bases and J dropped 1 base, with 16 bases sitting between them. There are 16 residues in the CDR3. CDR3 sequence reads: CASTRPWAGNTGELFF. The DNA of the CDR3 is TGCGCCAGCACCCGCCCGTGGGCAGGGAACACCGGGGAGCTGTTTTTT.

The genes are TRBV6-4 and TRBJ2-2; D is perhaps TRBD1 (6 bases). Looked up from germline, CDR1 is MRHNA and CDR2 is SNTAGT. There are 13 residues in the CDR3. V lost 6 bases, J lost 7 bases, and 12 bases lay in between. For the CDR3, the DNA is TGTGCCAGCAGCCCCCGGACAGACGGGGAGCTGTTTTTT. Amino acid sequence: CASSPRTDGELFF.

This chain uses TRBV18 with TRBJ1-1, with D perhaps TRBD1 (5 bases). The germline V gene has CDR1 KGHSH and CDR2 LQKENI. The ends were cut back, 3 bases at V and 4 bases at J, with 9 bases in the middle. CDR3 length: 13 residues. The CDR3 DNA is TGTGCCAGCTCACCGGGGGTCGTCACTGAAGCTTTCTTT. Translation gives CASSPGVVTEAFF.